This T cell receptor beta chain was sequenced for a study of CD8 T cells in Susac syndrome. cDNA came from around 0.5 to 1 ug RNA primed by random hexamers. TCRdb analysed the immunoSEQ multiplex PCR reads with MiXCR anew, one entry per CDR3 protein. The sample shows more than 150,000 distinct CDR3 sequences, about 95% of them seen only once. V was shortened by 4 bases and J by 4 bases, with 18 bases between the two germline ends. The germline gives CDR1 SGDLS, CDR2 YYNGEE. The CDR3 is 16 residues long. The chain couples TRBV9 to TRBJ2-1; no firm D call. The sequenced sample was CD8+ T cells from PBMCs. The clonotype originates from a human donor with Susac syndrome. Here the CDR3 reads CASSFSYARKYNEQFF. The CDR3 nucleotides are TGTGCCAGCAGCTTCTCTTACGCTAGAAAATACAATGAGCAGTTCTTC.